What follows are 26 T cell receptor beta chains derived from one specimen sequenced in a study of blood T cell repertoires in COVID-19. Assay: immunoSEQ multiplex PCR; the TCRdb copy retains only in-frame clones and omits some. In the table there are about 110,000 clones, 82% of which are singletons. Sequenced input: peripheral blood. The origin of the receptors is a woman aged 80 or over with acute or convalescent COVID-19.

The chain couples TRBV3-1 (or the pseudogene TRBV3-2) to TRBJ2-2, with TRBD1 matching 9 bases. The CDR3 spans 18 residues. The germline V gene has CDR1 LGHDT and CDR2 YNNKEL (reference sequence). Trimming at V came to 5 bases and at J to 3 bases, leaving 13 bases not matched to a gene. As DNA, the CDR3 is TGTGCCAGCAGCTCGCCGGACGGGACAGGGTGGGACACCGGGGAGCTGTTTTTT. Translating it yields CASSSPDGTGWDTGELFF.

J is TRBJ1-1 and V is TRBV29-1; unclear D gene. The germline CDR1 and CDR2 sequences are SQVTM and ANQGSEA. Trimming pared 4 bases from V and 4 bases from J, leaving 16 bases between. The CDR3 has 14 amino acids. The CDR3, as DNA: TGCAGCGTTGCCGCTGACCTTCGGAGCACTGAAGCTTTCTTT. Encoded protein: CSVAADLRSTEAFF.

This clone came up once. The chain has TRBV27 and TRBJ1-2, with 8 bases matching TRBD1. The CDR3 loop spans 15 amino acids. Unmatched junction bases numbered 8, after V lost 6 bases and J lost 2 bases. Germline-derived CDR1 and CDR2 are MNHEY and SMNVEV (reference sequence). For the CDR3, the DNA is TGTGCCAGCAGGGCGACAGGGGCGGGGAACTATGGCTACACCTTC. Its translation is CASRATGAGNYGYTF.

This clone was counted many times. The chain couples TRBV4-1 to TRBJ1-2; D is ambiguous. The V gene lost 0 bases and the J gene lost 0 bases, with 8 bases spanning the gap. Looked up from germline, CDR1 is MGHRA and CDR2 is YSYEKL. This CDR3 contains 15 residues. CDR3: CASSQDRRANYGYTF. The CDR3 DNA reads as TGCGCCAGCAGCCAAGACAGGCGAGCTAACTATGGCTACACCTTC.

This chain joins TRBV28 and TRBJ1-5; D is unresolved. This CDR3 has 13 residues. V lost 7 bases to trimming and J lost 2 bases, with 9 bases between them. Germline lookup yields CDR1 MDHEN and CDR2 SYDVKM. The CDR3 loop is CASTRSGNQPQHF. CDR3 sequence (DNA): TGTGCCAGCACGCGATCGGGCAATCAGCCCCAGCATTTT.

This clone was seen many times. The chain uses TRBV24-1 and TRBJ2-1; a possible D gene is TRBD2 (6 bases). The CDR3 sequence is 17 residues long. V was cut by 3 bases and J by 2 bases, with 16 bases left in between. Germline values: CDR1 KGHDR, CDR2 SFDVKD. In DNA, the CDR3 is TGTGCCACCAGTGATCGAATAGACGGGGGTACCTACAATGAGCAGTTCTTC. It encodes CATSDRIDGGTYNEQFF.

V gene TRBV19 combines with J gene TRBJ2-7; TRBD1 agrees at 7 bases. The junction had 5 bases not matched to a gene; V was cut back by 0 bases and J by 6 bases. CDR1 and CDR2 (germline): LNHDA, SQIVND (reference sequence). The CDR3 runs 14 residues. CDR3: CASSIERTGGEQYF. CDR3 coding DNA: TGTGCCAGTAGTATAGAACGGACAGGCGGCGAGCAGTACTTC.

The chain has TRBV7-6 and TRBJ1-1; TRBD1 matches at 7 bases. Germline V gene lookup returns CDR1 SGHVS and CDR2 FNYEAQ. There are 14 residues in the CDR3. The V segment lost 4 bases and the J segment 1 base; nucleotides outside the gene matches: 3. CDR3 DNA sequence: TGTGCCAGCAGCTATTCAGGGGGGAACACTGAAGCTTTCTTT. Translation: CASSYSGGNTEAFF.

The V gene is TRBV5-1, the J gene TRBJ2-7, with TRBD2 matching 7 bases. The CDR3 has 14 residues. CDR1 SGHRS and CDR2 YFSETQ come from the germline V gene. With 3 bases clipped from V and 5 bases from J, the junction kept 8 bases outside the gene matches. CDR3 coding DNA: TGCGCCAGCAGCTCCGGGGGGATCGAAGACGAGCAGTACTTC. Translation: CASSSGGIEDEQYF.

The chain carries TRBV11-2 and TRBJ2-4, with a possible D match to TRBD2 (5 bases). Trimming took 5 bases from V and 1 from J, leaving 12 bases between them. Germline CDR1 and CDR2: SGHAT and FQNNGV. This CDR3 region has 15 residues. In DNA form, the CDR3 reads TGTGCCAGCAGCGTTTACTCGGGGGCCAAAAACATTCAGTACTTC. Its protein is CASSVYSGAKNIQYF.

J is TRBJ2-5 and V is TRBV24-1; 7 nucleotides align to TRBD2. Losses at the gene ends were 3 bases for V and 5 bases for J; bases not matched to a gene: 11. The CDR3 has 16 residues. Germline assignment: CDR1 KGHDR and CDR2 SFDVKD. For the CDR3, the DNA is TGTGCCACCAGTGATCGGACGACAGTGGGGGGGGAGACCCAGTACTTC. Protein sequence: CATSDRTTVGGETQYF.

On this clone: This sample also contains other DNA sequences that code for the same CDR3. The rearrangement uses TRBV19 and TRBJ1-5, with TRBD1 identical over 7 bases. The CDR3 has 13 amino acids. V lost 6 bases and J lost 4; bases outside the gene matches: 3. The V gene's germline CDR1 is LNHDA and CDR2 SQIVND (reference sequence). The CDR3 bases are TGTGCCAGTAGGGACAGGTTGAATCAGCCCCAGCATTTT. Its protein product is CASRDRLNQPQHF.

V is TRBV7-2 and J is TRBJ1-6; D is perhaps TRBD1 (6 bases). Trimming shortened V by 6 bases and J by 10 bases, and 13 bases separated the two germline ends. The CDR3 spans 13 residues. Germline-derived CDR1 and CDR2 are SGHTA and FQGNSA. CDR3 DNA sequence: TGTGCCAGCAGTCACAGGGTCGGATCACCCCTCCACTTT. Protein product: CASSHRVGSPLHF. Variable domain in full (rest from reference TRBV7-2 and TRBJ1-6): GAGVSQSPSNKVTEKGKDVELRCDPISGHTALYWYRQSLGQGLEFLIYFQGNSAPDKSGLPSDRFSAERTGGSVSTLTIQRTQQEDSAVYLCASSHRVGSPLHFGNGTRLTVT.

As regards this clone: Additional DNA sequences in this sample encode the identical CDR3. In DNA, the CDR3 is TGTGCCAGCAGGCCGGGACTAGCGGGAGGCGATGAGCAGTTCTTC. Amino acid sequence: CASRPGLAGGDEQFF. This rearrangement joins TRBV6-6 to TRBJ2-1, with TRBD2 matching over 15 bases. Per the germline V gene, CDR1 is MNHNY and CDR2 is SVGAGI (reference sequence). The CDR3 loop spans 15 amino acids. V was pared by 6 bases and J by 8 bases, with 5 bases of the junction left unmatched.

The chain uses TRBV5-4 and TRBJ2-5; D remains unclear. There are 15 residues in the CDR3. V was pared by 4 bases and J by 2 bases, with 15 bases between. Germline V gene sequence: CDR1 SGHNT, CDR2 YYREEE (reference sequence). The CDR3 is CASSPRVAQQETQYF. The CDR3 nucleotides are TGTGCCAGCAGCCCGAGAGTAGCCCAACAAGAGACCCAGTACTTC.

The table lists this clone with a count of one. V is TRBV12-5 and J is TRBJ1-6; D unresolved. This CDR3 has 13 amino acids. The germline V and J ends were trimmed by 2 bases and 13 bases, with 12 bases remaining between them. Per the germline V gene, CDR1 is LGHNT and CDR2 is FRNRAP. The CDR3 sequence: CASGLTPSQPLHF. Here the CDR3 DNA reads TGTGCTAGTGGTTTGACCCCCTCACAGCCCCTCCACTTT.

V and J are TRBV27 and TRBJ1-5, with a possible D match to TRBD1 (6 bases). The V gene lost 5 bases and the J gene lost 2 bases, with 10 bases spanning the gap. Germline V gene lookup returns CDR1 MNHEY and CDR2 SMNVEV (reference sequence). This CDR3 has 14 amino acids. Here the CDR3 DNA reads TGTGCCAGCAGTACTAACAGGGGCAATCAGCCCCAGCATTTT. This encodes CASSTNRGNQPQHF.

The chain is built from TRBV28 and TRBJ2-3; 8 positions agree with TRBD1. The CDR3 is 15 residues long. V lost 5 bases, J lost 6 bases, and 10 bases stayed unmatched. Germline CDR1 reads MDHEN; CDR2 reads SYDVKM. The CDR3 loop is CASSDYGQGADTQYF. The CDR3 DNA reads TGTGCCAGCAGTGATTACGGACAGGGAGCGGATACGCAGTATTTT.

This chain connects TRBV11-1 to TRBJ2-2; D is unclear. V lost 3 bases and J 6 bases, leaving 11 bases between the germline ends. This CDR3 has 14 amino acids. Germline CDR1 SGHAT, CDR2 FQDESV (reference sequence). CDR3 sequence: CASSFLMVPGELFF. CDR3 nucleotides: TGTGCCAGCAGCTTTCTAATGGTGCCCGGGGAGCTGTTTTTT.

This clone has only one observation. J is TRBJ1-2 and V is TRBV4-3, with D unresolved. V was pared by 0 bases and J by 4 bases, with 6 bases between. Germline V CDR1 and CDR2: LGHNA, YSLEER. The CDR3 consists of 13 residues. The CDR3 DNA reads TGCGCCAGCAGCCAAGATGCCAGCTATGGCTACACCTTC. Translated: CASSQDASYGYTF.

V usage is TRBV28 and J usage is TRBJ2-7; perhaps TRBD2 as D (6 bases). CDR3 length: 13 residues. Germline V lookup: CDR1 MDHEN, CDR2 SYDVKM. V lost 10 bases and J 4 bases, leaving 17 bases between the germline ends. Here the CDR3 DNA reads TGTGCCACCCTAGTGGGAGGAAGGTACGAGCAGTACTTC. It is translated as CATLVGGRYEQYF.

This clone has just one count. The V call is TRBV4-1, the J call TRBJ1-1; D not resolved. V dropped 0 bases and J dropped 2 bases, with 10 bases sitting between them. CDR3 length: 15 amino acids. The germline CDR1 and CDR2 sequences are MGHRA and YSYEKL. CDR3 in amino acids: CASSQDRGKNTEAFF. CDR3 nucleotides: TGCGCCAGCAGCCAAGATAGAGGGAAAAACACTGAAGCTTTCTTT.

This clone has a handful of counts. The CDR3 DNA reads TGTGCCAGCAGCCCTACAGGGGGCGCAAGGGACAATCAGCCCCAGCATTTT. This codes for CASSPTGGARDNQPQHF. The chain recombines TRBV6-2 or TRBV6-3 with TRBJ1-5; 9 bases map to TRBD1. CDR1 MNHEY and CDR2 SVGEGT come from the germline V gene. V lost 6 bases, J lost 3 bases, and 12 bases stayed unmatched. The CDR3 runs to 17 residues.

A remark on this clone: Compared with germline, one end of the junction differs, possibly owing to a read error. The rearrangement uses TRBV5-1 and TRBJ2-3; 11 bases are a match to TRBD2. This CDR3 spans 16 amino acids. Germline V gene data show CDR1 as SGHRS and CDR2 as YFSETQ. As DNA, the CDR3 is TGCGCCAGCAGCTTTGGAACTAGCGGGAGCAGAGATACGCAGTATTTT. Translation: CASSFGTSGSRDTQYF. The full variable domain, in which reference TRBV5-1 and TRBJ2-3 provide the parts outside the CDR3, is KAGVTQTPRYLIKTRGQQVTLSCSPISGHRSVSWYQQTPGQGLQFLFEYFSETQRNKGNFPGRFSGRQFSNSRSEMNVSTLELGDSALYLCASSFGTSGSRDTQYFGPGTRLTVL.

The genes are TRBV5-6 and TRBJ1-4; 7 bases are shared with TRBD1. This CDR3 contains 15 residues. Trimming at V came to 2 bases and at J to 10 bases, leaving 11 bases not matched to a gene. Germline V gene data show CDR1 as SGHDT and CDR2 as YYEEEE. The CDR3 region has the DNA TGTGCCAGCAGCTTCTTATCACAGGGGAAAGGAAAACTGTTTTTT. It codes for CASSFLSQGKGKLFF.

A remark on this clone: This specimen includes other DNA sequences encoding the same CDR3. The CDR3 is CASSSSYEQYV. The CDR3 DNA follows: TGTGCCAGCAGTTCTTCCTACGAGCAGTACGTC. This sequence joins TRBV27 and TRBJ2-7; D remains ambiguous. The CDR3 sequence is 11 residues long. V lost 4 bases and J lost 1, with 2 bases in between. The germline V gene has CDR1 MNHEY and CDR2 SMNVEV (reference sequence).